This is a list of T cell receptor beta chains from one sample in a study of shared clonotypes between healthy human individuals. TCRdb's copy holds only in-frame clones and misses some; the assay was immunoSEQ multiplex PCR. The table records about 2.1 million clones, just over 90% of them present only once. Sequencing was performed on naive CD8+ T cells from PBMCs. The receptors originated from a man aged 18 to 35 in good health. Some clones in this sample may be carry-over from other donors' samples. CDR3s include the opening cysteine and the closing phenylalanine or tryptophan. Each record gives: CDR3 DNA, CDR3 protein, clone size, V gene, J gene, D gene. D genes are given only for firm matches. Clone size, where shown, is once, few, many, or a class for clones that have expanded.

CDR3 DNA: TGTGCCAGCAGCTTTGACAGGGCCGCGTACGAGCAGTACTTC; CDR3 protein: CASSFDRAAYEQYF; clone size: NA; V gene: TRBV5-4; J gene: TRBJ2-7; D gene: TRBD1
CDR3 DNA: TGCGCCAGCAGCTTTGGCGGGTCAGTCAACGAGCAGTACTTC; CDR3 protein: CASSFGGSVNEQYF; clone size: NA; V gene: TRBV5-1; J gene: TRBJ2-7; D gene: NA
CDR3 DNA: TGCGCCAGCAGCCCCGGGACAGGGATCTACGAGCAGTACTTC; CDR3 protein: CASSPGTGIYEQYF; clone size: NA; V gene: TRBV4-1; J gene: TRBJ2-7; D gene: TRBD1
CDR3 DNA: TGTGCCAGCAGCAAACAGGGAAGGGTAGGAAACACCATATATTTT; CDR3 protein: CASSKQGRVGNTIYF; clone size: NA; V gene: TRBV21-1; J gene: TRBJ1-3; D gene: NA
CDR3 DNA: TGTGCCAGCAGTGAAGAACTAGCGGGAGCCGGCAATGAGCAGTTCTTC; CDR3 protein: CASSEELAGAGNEQFF; clone size: NA; V gene: TRBV6-1; J gene: TRBJ2-1; D gene: TRBD2
CDR3 DNA: TGTGCCAGTAGTATCCTGGGACAGGGGAATCAGCCCCAGCATTTT; CDR3 protein: CASSILGQGNQPQHF; clone size: NA; V gene: TRBV19; J gene: TRBJ1-5; D gene: TRBD1
CDR3 DNA: TGTGCCAGCAGCGATGAACCAGGACTAGCCGAAAATGAGCAGTTCTTC; CDR3 protein: CASSDEPGLAENEQFF; clone size: once; V gene: TRBV7-2; J gene: TRBJ2-1; D gene: TRBD2
CDR3 DNA: TGTGCCAGCAGTGAACCCGAGAGGACAGGGCCCACCTACGAGCAGTACTTC; CDR3 protein: CASSEPERTGPTYEQYF; clone size: NA; V gene: TRBV2; J gene: TRBJ2-7; D gene: TRBD1
CDR3 DNA: TGTGCCAGCAGTTACTCTTTATCGCAGCCCCAGCATTTT; CDR3 protein: CASSYSLSQPQHF; clone size: once; V gene: TRBV6-5; J gene: TRBJ1-5; D gene: NA
CDR3 DNA: TGTGCCAGCCGACAGGGTGATGGCTACACCTTC; CDR3 protein: CASRQGDGYTF; clone size: once; V gene: TRBV6-5; J gene: TRBJ1-2; D gene: TRBD1
CDR3 DNA: TGTGCCAGTGGAGACAGGGGCTCTGGAAACACCATATATTTT; CDR3 protein: CASGDRGSGNTIYF; clone size: NA; V gene: TRBV19; J gene: TRBJ1-3; D gene: TRBD1
CDR3 DNA: TGTGCCAGCAGTTTGCTACCGGGGATACAGGGGCCCAACACTGAAGCTTTCTTT; CDR3 protein: CASSLLPGIQGPNTEAFF; clone size: NA; V gene: TRBV27; J gene: TRBJ1-1; D gene: TRBD1
CDR3 DNA: TGTGCCAGCAGCTTAGTCATCGTGGGCGGCGAGCAGTACTTC; CDR3 protein: CASSLVIVGGEQYF; clone size: NA; V gene: TRBV7-8; J gene: TRBJ2-7; D gene: NA
CDR3 DNA: TGCGCCAGCAGCTTGGGGGACAGGGAACTTAGCAATCAGCCCCAGCATTTT; CDR3 protein: CASSLGDRELSNQPQHF; clone size: NA; V gene: TRBV5-1; J gene: TRBJ1-5; D gene: TRBD1
CDR3 DNA: TGTGCCAGCAGCCAAGTGACTAGCTCGGGCAATGAGCAGTTCTTC; CDR3 protein: CASSQVTSSGNEQFF; clone size: NA; V gene: TRBV4-2; J gene: TRBJ2-1; D gene: TRBD2
CDR3 DNA: TGTGCCAGCAGTGTTGGACTAGCGGGAGCGGGGAACATTCAGTACTTC; CDR3 protein: CASSVGLAGAGNIQYF; clone size: NA; V gene: TRBV6-6; J gene: TRBJ2-4; D gene: TRBD2
CDR3 DNA: TGTGCCAGCAGTTTTTTCGGGGGGCTGGTAGCGGACGAGCAGTACTTC; CDR3 protein: CASSFFGGLVADEQYF; clone size: NA; V gene: TRBV27; J gene: TRBJ2-7; D gene: NA
CDR3 DNA: TGTGCCAGCAGCTTAGTTTCTAGCGGGCGCAGGGATACGCAGTATTTT; CDR3 protein: CASSLVSSGRRDTQYF; clone size: NA; V gene: TRBV7-9; J gene: TRBJ2-3; D gene: TRBD2
CDR3 DNA: TGTGCCAGCAGCACTAGCGGGCGAGCCACAGATACGCAGTATTTT; CDR3 protein: CASSTSGRATDTQYF; clone size: NA; V gene: TRBV11-2; J gene: TRBJ2-3; D gene: TRBD2
CDR3 DNA: TGTGCCAGCAGCTTCCTAGCGGGAGCCTACAATGAGCAGTTCTTC; CDR3 protein: CASSFLAGAYNEQFF; clone size: NA; V gene: TRBV5-4; J gene: TRBJ2-1; D gene: TRBD2
CDR3 DNA: TGTGCCAGCACCGACGGACAGGGCAACTATGGCTACACCTTC; CDR3 protein: CASTDGQGNYGYTF; clone size: NA; V gene: TRBV6-5; J gene: TRBJ1-2; D gene: TRBD1
CDR3 DNA: TGTGCCAGCAGTTCATACGAAAAACTGTTTTTT; CDR3 protein: CASSSYEKLFF; clone size: NA; V gene: TRBV28; J gene: TRBJ1-4; D gene: NA
CDR3 DNA: TGCGCCAGCAGCTTGGGAGGGGGATACTACGAGCAGTACTTC; CDR3 protein: CASSLGGGYYEQYF; clone size: NA; V gene: TRBV5-1; J gene: TRBJ2-7; D gene: NA
CDR3 DNA: TGTGCCAGCAGCCGGGGACAGCGGAACGAGCAGTACTTC; CDR3 protein: CASSRGQRNEQYF; clone size: NA; V gene: TRBV7-6; J gene: TRBJ2-7; D gene: TRBD1
CDR3 DNA: TGCGCCAGCAGCCAAGCGGGACTAGCGGGATCGGATGAGCAGTTCTTC; CDR3 protein: CASSQAGLAGSDEQFF; clone size: NA; V gene: TRBV4-3; J gene: TRBJ2-1; D gene: TRBD2
CDR3 DNA: TGTGCCAGCAGCATACCGACAGGGGCGGGGGAGACCCAGTACTTC; CDR3 protein: CASSIPTGAGETQYF; clone size: NA; V gene: TRBV7-9; J gene: TRBJ2-5; D gene: TRBD1
CDR3 DNA: TGTGCCACCAGCCCCATGGGGGGCCGGTACGAGCAGTACTTC; CDR3 protein: CATSPMGGRYEQYF; clone size: NA; V gene: TRBV15; J gene: TRBJ2-7; D gene: NA
CDR3 DNA: TGTGCCAGCAGCCTCGGACTAGCGGCCTCCAACGAGCAGTACTTC; CDR3 protein: CASSLGLAASNEQYF; clone size: NA; V gene: TRBV5-6; J gene: TRBJ2-7; D gene: TRBD2
CDR3 DNA: TGTGCCAGCAGCCGCCCCGGGACAGGGAACACCGGGGAGCTGTTTTTT; CDR3 protein: CASSRPGTGNTGELFF; clone size: once; V gene: TRBV5-8; J gene: TRBJ2-2; D gene: TRBD1
CDR3 DNA: TGTGCCAGCAGCTTAGGCCAGTCCTCCTACGAGCAGTACTTC; CDR3 protein: CASSLGQSSYEQYF; clone size: NA; V gene: TRBV7-2; J gene: TRBJ2-7; D gene: NA
CDR3 DNA: TGTGCCAGCAGTCCGACCCAAGTCCAGCCCCAGCATTTT; CDR3 protein: CASSPTQVQPQHF; clone size: NA; V gene: TRBV27; J gene: TRBJ1-5; D gene: NA
CDR3 DNA: TGCGCCAGCAGCTTGGCCGAAAATCAGCCCCAGCATTTT; CDR3 protein: CASSLAENQPQHF; clone size: NA; V gene: TRBV5-1; J gene: TRBJ1-5; D gene: NA
CDR3 DNA: TGTGCCAGCAGTTTACGGACAGGCACAGATACGCAGTATTTT; CDR3 protein: CASSLRTGTDTQYF; clone size: NA; V gene: TRBV28; J gene: TRBJ2-3; D gene: NA
CDR3 DNA: TGTGCCTGGAGTGTCGGACAGGGGGCGAGTGAGCAGTTCTTC; CDR3 protein: CAWSVGQGASEQFF; clone size: NA; V gene: TRBV30; J gene: TRBJ2-1; D gene: TRBD1
CDR3 DNA: TGTGCCAGCAGTTCCTCCCGACCCCCGGATGAGCAGTTCTTC; CDR3 protein: CASSSSRPPDEQFF; clone size: NA; V gene: TRBV27; J gene: TRBJ2-1; D gene: NA
CDR3 DNA: TGTGCCAGCAGCGCGACATCGACAGGCGAGCAGTACTTC; CDR3 protein: CASSATSTGEQYF; clone size: NA; V gene: TRBV9; J gene: TRBJ2-7; D gene: NA
CDR3 DNA: TGTGCCAGCCATCTTCTAGTCCCTTATTCCTACGAGCAGTACTTC; CDR3 protein: CASHLLVPYSYEQYF; clone size: NA; V gene: TRBV27; J gene: TRBJ2-7; D gene: NA
CDR3 DNA: TGTGCCAGCAGCTTCGTCCCGGGACAGGGGACAAACACTGAAGCTTTCTTT; CDR3 protein: CASSFVPGQGTNTEAFF; clone size: NA; V gene: TRBV11-2; J gene: TRBJ1-1; D gene: TRBD1
CDR3 DNA: TGTGCCAGCAGCTTGGATGGGGACAGGGTTCAGCCCCAGCATTTT; CDR3 protein: CASSLDGDRVQPQHF; clone size: NA; V gene: TRBV5-5; J gene: TRBJ1-5; D gene: TRBD1
CDR3 DNA: TGTGCCAGCAGCTTCATGTCAGGGTTTAGCACAGATACGCAGTATTTT; CDR3 protein: CASSFMSGFSTDTQYF; clone size: NA; V gene: TRBV7-6; J gene: TRBJ2-3; D gene: NA
CDR3 DNA: TGTGCCAGCAGTGATCTAAAGAACAATCAGCCCCAGCATTTT; CDR3 protein: CASSDLKNNQPQHF; clone size: NA; V gene: TRBV6-1; J gene: TRBJ1-5; D gene: NA
CDR3 DNA: TGTGCCAGCAGACTACCGGGACAGGTACACCCTGAAGCTTTCTTT; CDR3 protein: CASRLPGQVHPEAFF; clone size: NA; V gene: TRBV28; J gene: TRBJ1-1; D gene: TRBD1
CDR3 DNA: TGTGCCAGCAGTGAATGGGACAGGGCCTGGGGGCGGGCGGGCACAGATACGCAGTATTTT; CDR3 protein: CASSEWDRAWGRAGTDTQYF; clone size: NA; V gene: TRBV6-1; J gene: TRBJ2-3; D gene: TRBD1
CDR3 DNA: TGTGCCAGCAGCTGGGGCGGGGCTGAAGCTTTCTTT; CDR3 protein: CASSWGGAEAFF; clone size: NA; V gene: TRBV7-8; J gene: TRBJ1-1; D gene: NA
CDR3 DNA: TGTGCCAGCAGTGCCCGGACAGGGGGCACCGGGGAGCTGTTTTTT; CDR3 protein: CASSARTGGTGELFF; clone size: NA; V gene: TRBV27; J gene: TRBJ2-2; D gene: TRBD1
CDR3 DNA: TGTGCCAGCAGCTTAGGACTAGACAGAAGGAATGAGCAGTTCTTC; CDR3 protein: CASSLGLDRRNEQFF; clone size: NA; V gene: TRBV7-9; J gene: TRBJ2-1; D gene: NA
CDR3 DNA: TGTGCCAGCAGCGGCAGACAGGGGGTGAACACTGAAGCTTTCTTT; CDR3 protein: CASSGRQGVNTEAFF; clone size: NA; V gene: TRBV11-2; J gene: TRBJ1-1; D gene: TRBD1
CDR3 DNA: TGTGCCAGCACAGTTTTGATAGCGGGAGATACGCAGTATTTT; CDR3 protein: CASTVLIAGDTQYF; clone size: NA; V gene: TRBV28; J gene: TRBJ2-3; D gene: TRBD2
CDR3 DNA: TGTGCCAGCAGCCGACAGGGAGGCACTGAAGCTTTCTTT; CDR3 protein: CASSRQGGTEAFF; clone size: few; V gene: TRBV27; J gene: TRBJ1-1; D gene: TRBD1
CDR3 DNA: TGTGCCAGCAGCTTAATTTCCCCGGCAGGGGTCGTCAATGAGCAGTTCTTC; CDR3 protein: CASSLISPAGVVNEQFF; clone size: once; V gene: TRBV11-2; J gene: TRBJ2-1; D gene: NA
CDR3 DNA: TGTGCCATCAGTGTCTACCAGCGGGAATACAATGAGCAGTTCTTC; CDR3 protein: CAISVYQREYNEQFF; clone size: NA; V gene: TRBV10-3; J gene: TRBJ2-1; D gene: TRBD2
CDR3 DNA: TGTGCCAGCACCTTCGGGAGGTACGGTGGCACTGAAGCTTTCTTT; CDR3 protein: CASTFGRYGGTEAFF; clone size: NA; V gene: TRBV28; J gene: TRBJ1-1; D gene: NA
CDR3 DNA: TGTGCCAGCAGCCGGACTAGCGTCTCGCTCGAGCAGTACTTC; CDR3 protein: CASSRTSVSLEQYF; clone size: once; V gene: TRBV7-9; J gene: TRBJ2-7; D gene: TRBD2
CDR3 DNA: TGTGCCAGCAGTTTATACCGGGACCTCGGGATTGAAGCTTTCTTT; CDR3 protein: CASSLYRDLGIEAFF; clone size: NA; V gene: TRBV28; J gene: TRBJ1-1; D gene: NA
CDR3 DNA: TGTGCCAGTATGATCGGCGGGACGGCGTATTTT; CDR3 protein: CASMIGGTAYF; clone size: NA; V gene: TRBV19; J gene: TRBJ2-3; D gene: NA
CDR3 DNA: TGTGCCAGCAGCTTAGTTGGGGGGAGCACAGATACGCAGTATTTT; CDR3 protein: CASSLVGGSTDTQYF; clone size: NA; V gene: TRBV11-2; J gene: TRBJ2-3; D gene: NA
CDR3 DNA: TGCGCCAGCAGCTTGTACGGGACTAGTATCAATGAGCAGTTCTTC; CDR3 protein: CASSLYGTSINEQFF; clone size: once; V gene: TRBV5-1; J gene: TRBJ2-1; D gene: TRBD2